These 7 T cell receptor beta chains came from one sample sequenced in a study of radiotherapy plus CTLA-4 blockade in lung cancer. The table came from immunoSEQ multiplex PCR; TCRdb's copy has only in-frame clones and leaves some out. The table lists 50,000 to 65,000 clones, under 80% of them singletons. The sample here was peripheral blood, taken from a patient treated with radiotherapy plus ipilimumab. These receptors originate from a human donor with non-small cell lung cancer who had a complete response to radiotherapy plus ipilimumab.

The V call is TRBV11-3, the J call TRBJ2-2, with 8 positions matching TRBD1. The germline gives CDR1 SGHNT, CDR2 YENEEA. The CDR3 is made up of 14 amino acids. V was pared by 6 bases and J by 4 bases, with 4 bases of the junction left unmatched. The CDR3 coding sequence is TGTGCCAGCAGTGACAGGGGAGTCACCGGGGAGCTGTTTTTT. It is translated as CASSDRGVTGELFF. Looking up the rest from reference TRBV11-3 and TRBJ2-2 gives the full variable domain: EAGVVQSPRYKIIEKKQPVAFWCNPISGHNTLYWYLQNLGQGPELLIRYENEEAVDDSQLPKDRFSAERLKGVDSTLKIQPAELGDSAVYLCASSDRGVTGELFFGEGSRLTVL.

V and J are TRBV5-1 and TRBJ1-4, with D possibly TRBD1 on 5 matching bases. Germline V CDR1 and CDR2: SGHRS, YFSETQ. Trimming removed 0 bases from V and 8 bases from J, with 17 bases in between. This CDR3 has 16 amino acids. CDR3 DNA sequence: TGCGCCAGCAGCTTGGAATTCTCGGGGGGAGGAGAAAAACTGTTTTTT. Protein sequence: CASSLEFSGGGEKLFF.

The rearrangement uses TRBV7-9 and TRBJ2-7; perhaps TRBD1 as D (6 bases). CDR3 length equals 14 residues. From germline, CDR1 is SEHNR and CDR2 FQNEAQ (reference sequence). Between the trimmed V and J ends, which lost 5 bases and 2 bases, there was a span of 13 bases. The DNA for the CDR3 is TGTGCCAGCAGCCTGGAAGGGGGAGCCTACGAGCAGTACGTC. Translation: CASSLEGGAYEQYV.

This chain links TRBV7-2 with TRBJ1-5; D may be TRBD1 (5 bases). CDR1 is SGHTA and CDR2 is FQGNSA in the germline V gene. V lost 1 base and J lost 3, with 10 bases in between. The length of the CDR3 is 15 residues. The CDR3 reads CASSLGQGFNQPQHF. CDR3 DNA sequence: TGTGCCAGCAGCTTAGGGCAGGGCTTCAATCAGCCCCAGCATTTT.

This clone was seen just once. This chain connects TRBV19 to TRBJ1-2; 7 bases are shared with TRBD1. With V trimmed by 7 bases and J by 4 bases, 9 bases remained unmatched. The CDR3 has 14 amino acids. Germline loops: CDR1 LNHDA, CDR2 SQIVND (reference sequence). The CDR3 DNA sequence: TGTGCCAGTACCTACGGACAGGCGCCCTATGGCTACACCTTC. Translation: CASTYGQAPYGYTF.

The chain is built from TRBV11-2 and TRBJ1-1; 9 bases match TRBD1. The CDR3 spans 14 residues. In germline, CDR1 is SGHAT, CDR2 FQNNGV. With 5 bases clipped from V and 4 bases from J, the junction kept 5 bases outside the gene matches. The CDR3 loop is CASSIGQGTTEAFF. The CDR3 DNA reads TGTGCCAGCAGCATCGGACAGGGGACCACTGAAGCTTTCTTT.

CDR3 sequence: CASSIPSGNTGELFF. Written as DNA, the CDR3 is TGCGCCAGCAGCATACCTTCAGGGAACACCGGGGAGCTGTTTTTT. V usage is TRBV5-1 and J usage is TRBJ2-2; unclear D gene. The V gene lost 4 bases and the J gene lost 1 base, with 11 bases spanning the gap. The germline V gene has CDR1 SGHRS and CDR2 YFSETQ. This CDR3 is built from 15 residues.